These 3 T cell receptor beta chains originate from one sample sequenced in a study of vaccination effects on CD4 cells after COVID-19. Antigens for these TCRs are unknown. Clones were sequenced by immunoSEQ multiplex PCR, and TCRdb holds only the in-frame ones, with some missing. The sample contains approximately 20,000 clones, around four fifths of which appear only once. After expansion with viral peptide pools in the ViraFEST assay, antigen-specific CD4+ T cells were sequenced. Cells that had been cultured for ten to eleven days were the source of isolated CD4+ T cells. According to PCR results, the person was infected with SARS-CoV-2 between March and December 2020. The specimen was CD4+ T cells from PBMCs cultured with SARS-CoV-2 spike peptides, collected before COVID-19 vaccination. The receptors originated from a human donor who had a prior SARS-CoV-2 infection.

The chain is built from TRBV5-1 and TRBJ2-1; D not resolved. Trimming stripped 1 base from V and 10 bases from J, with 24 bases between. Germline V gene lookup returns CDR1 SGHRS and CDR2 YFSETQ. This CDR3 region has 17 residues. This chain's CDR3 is CASSLLYVIPAVGEQFF. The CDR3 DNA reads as TGCGCCAGCAGCTTGCTCTACGTGATACCCGCGGTCGGGGAGCAGTTCTTC.

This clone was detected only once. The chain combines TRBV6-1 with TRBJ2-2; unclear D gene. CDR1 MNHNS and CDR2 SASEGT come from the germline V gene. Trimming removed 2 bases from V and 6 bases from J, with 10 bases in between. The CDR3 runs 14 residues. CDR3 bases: TGTGCCAGCAGTGAATTTAGAGCGTCCGGGGAGCTGTTTTTT. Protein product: CASSEFRASGELFF.

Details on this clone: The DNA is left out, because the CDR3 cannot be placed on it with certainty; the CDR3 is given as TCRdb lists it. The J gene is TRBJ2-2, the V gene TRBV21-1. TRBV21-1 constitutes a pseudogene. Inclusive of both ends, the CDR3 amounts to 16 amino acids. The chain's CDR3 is CASRPRWGIGTGELFF.